Described below is a single TCR beta chain sequence and its context. The sample originates from a study of PD-L1 blockade in urothelial cancer. Study-wide background: Blood was tested 3 weeks (second dose) and 6 weeks into treatment.

Trimming removed 5 bases from V and 0 bases from J; junction bases left unmatched: 6. Germline loops: CDR1 SGHTS, CDR2 YDEGEE. The CDR3 length is 17 residues. This table comes from immunoSEQ multiplex PCR, and its TCRdb copy is limited to in-frame clones, with some not included. The table shows just under 30,000 clones, with 87% occurring only once. The sequencing used PBMCs, collected around atezolizumab (anti-PD-L1) treatment. The rearrangement uses TRBV5-8 and TRBJ2-1; 12 bases agree with TRBD2. The receptor was derived from a man aged 50 or older with urothelial cancer. CDR3: CASRRTSGMSSYNEQFF. CDR3 sequence (DNA): TGTGCCAGCAGGCGGACTAGCGGGATGAGCTCCTACAATGAGCAGTTCTTC. The whole variable domain, filled in from reference TRBV5-8 and TRBJ2-1, reads EAGVTQSPTHLIKTRGQQATLRCSPISGHTSVYWYQQALGLGLQFLLWYDEGEERNRGNFPPRFSGRQFPNYSSELNVNALELEDSALYLCASRRTSGMSSYNEQFFGPGTRLTVL.